Below, 6 T cell receptor beta chains from the same sample are listed, as sequenced in a study of blood T cell repertoires in COVID-19. TCRdb's table, derived via immunoSEQ multiplex PCR, lists solely in-frame clones and lacks some. The table has about 94,000 clones, roughly 80% seen once. Sequenced material: peripheral blood. The source is a man aged 60 to 69 with acute or convalescent COVID-19.

The V gene is TRBV5-6, the J gene TRBJ2-1; 10 bases fit TRBD2. Germline CDR1 and CDR2: SGHDT and YYEEEE. The CDR3 loop spans 16 amino acids. Trimming cost V 0 bases and J 0 bases; bases outside gene matches: 0. CDR3 coding DNA: TGTGCCAGCAGCTTGGCTAGCGGGGGCTCCTACAATGAGCAGTTCTTC. It is translated as CASSLASGGSYNEQFF.

The V call is TRBV5-1, the J call TRBJ1-2, with D unclear. Germline V lookup: CDR1 SGHRS, CDR2 YFSETQ. V shed 6 bases and J shed 2 bases, with 11 bases lying between them. This CDR3 spans 13 amino acids. The CDR3 loop is CASTEEGNYGYTF. The CDR3 DNA reads as TGCGCCAGCACGGAGGAGGGAAACTATGGCTACACCTTC. The whole variable domain, remainder taken from reference TRBV5-1 and TRBJ1-2, is KAGVTQTPRYLIKTRGQQVTLSCSPISGHRSVSWYQQTPGQGLQFLFEYFSETQRNKGNFPGRFSGRQFSNSRSEMNVSTLELGDSALYLCASTEEGNYGYTFGSGTRLTVV.

V and J are TRBV19 and TRBJ1-4; perhaps TRBD1 as D (5 bases). Per the germline V gene, CDR1 is LNHDA and CDR2 is SQIVND (reference sequence). The CDR3 sequence is 14 residues long. V lost 2 bases and J lost 8, with 12 bases in between. CDR3 in amino acids: CASSISGTREKLFF. Written as DNA, the CDR3 is TGTGCCAGTAGTATAAGCGGGACCCGGGAAAAACTGTTTTTT.

The chain is built from TRBV7-2 and TRBJ1-4; 7 bases line up with TRBD1. V gave up 7 bases and J gave up 3 bases; unmatched junction bases: 2. This CDR3 has 13 residues. Per the germline V gene, CDR1 is SGHTA and CDR2 is FQGNSA. The CDR3: CASKGASNEKLFF. CDR3 DNA sequence: TGTGCCAGCAAGGGGGCTTCTAATGAAAAACTGTTTTTT.

The chain uses TRBV6-5 and TRBJ1-5; TRBD1 agrees at 10 bases. V was clipped by 6 bases and J by 6 bases; unmatched bases: 5. CDR3 length equals 14 residues. CDR1 is MNHEY, CDR2 SVGAGI, per germline. This CDR3 is CASRTGGEGQPQHF. The CDR3 DNA is TGTGCCAGCAGGACAGGGGGCGAGGGTCAGCCCCAGCATTTT.

This chain joins TRBV7-9 and TRBJ1-6; no clear D. Germline CDR1 SEHNR, CDR2 FQNEAQ (reference sequence). The CDR3 has 15 residues. V was pared by 1 base and J by 9 bases, with 13 bases between. CDR3 region: CASSLGSARSSPLHF. CDR3 DNA sequence: TGTGCCAGCAGCTTAGGGTCCGCTAGGAGTTCACCCCTCCACTTT.